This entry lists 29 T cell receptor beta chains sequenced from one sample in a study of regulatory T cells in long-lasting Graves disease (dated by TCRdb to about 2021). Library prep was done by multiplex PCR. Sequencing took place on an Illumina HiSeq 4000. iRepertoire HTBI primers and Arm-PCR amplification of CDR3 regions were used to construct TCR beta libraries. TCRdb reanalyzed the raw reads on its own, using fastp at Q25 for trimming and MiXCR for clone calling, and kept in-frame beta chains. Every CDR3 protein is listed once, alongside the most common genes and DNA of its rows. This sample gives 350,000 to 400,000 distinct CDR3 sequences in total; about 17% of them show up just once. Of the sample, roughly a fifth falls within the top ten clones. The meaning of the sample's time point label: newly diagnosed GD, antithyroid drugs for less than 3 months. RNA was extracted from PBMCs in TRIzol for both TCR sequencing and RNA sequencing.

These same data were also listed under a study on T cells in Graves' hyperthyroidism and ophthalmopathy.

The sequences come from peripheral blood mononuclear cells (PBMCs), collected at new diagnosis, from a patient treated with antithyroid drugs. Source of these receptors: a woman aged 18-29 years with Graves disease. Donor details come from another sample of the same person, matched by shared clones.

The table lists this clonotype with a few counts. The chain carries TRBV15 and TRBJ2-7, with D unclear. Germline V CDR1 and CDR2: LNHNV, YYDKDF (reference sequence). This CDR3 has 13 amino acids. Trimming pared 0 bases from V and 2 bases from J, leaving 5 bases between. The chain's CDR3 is CATSRDSTYEQYF. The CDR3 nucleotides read TGTGCCACCAGCAGAGACAGTACCTACGAGCAGTACTTC.

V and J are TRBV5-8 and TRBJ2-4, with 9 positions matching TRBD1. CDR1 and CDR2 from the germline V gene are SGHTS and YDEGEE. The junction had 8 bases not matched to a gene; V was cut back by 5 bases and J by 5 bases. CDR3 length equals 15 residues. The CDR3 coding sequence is TGTGCCAGCAGGGGACAGGGTAAGGGGGAAAACATTCAGTACTTC. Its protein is CASRGQGKGENIQYF.

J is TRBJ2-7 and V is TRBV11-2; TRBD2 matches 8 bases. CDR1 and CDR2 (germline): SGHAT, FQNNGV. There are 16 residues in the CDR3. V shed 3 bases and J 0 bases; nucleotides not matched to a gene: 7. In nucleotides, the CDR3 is TGTGCCAGCAGCTTGAATTTCGGGGGGGTCTCCTACGAGCAGTACTTC. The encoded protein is CASSLNFGGVSYEQYF.

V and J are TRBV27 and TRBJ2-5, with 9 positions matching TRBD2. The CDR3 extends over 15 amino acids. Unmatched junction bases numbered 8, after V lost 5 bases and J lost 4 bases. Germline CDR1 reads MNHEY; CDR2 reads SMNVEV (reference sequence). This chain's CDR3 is CASSGLAGWLETQYF. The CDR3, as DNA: TGTGCCAGCAGTGGGCTAGCGGGATGGCTAGAGACCCAGTACTTC.

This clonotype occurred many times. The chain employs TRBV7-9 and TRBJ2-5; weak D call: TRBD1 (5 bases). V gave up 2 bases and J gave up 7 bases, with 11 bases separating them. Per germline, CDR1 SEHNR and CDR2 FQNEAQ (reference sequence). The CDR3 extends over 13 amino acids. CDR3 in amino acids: CASSLTTGGTQYF. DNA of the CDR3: TGTGCCAGCAGCTTAACCACAGGCGGGACCCAGTACTTC.

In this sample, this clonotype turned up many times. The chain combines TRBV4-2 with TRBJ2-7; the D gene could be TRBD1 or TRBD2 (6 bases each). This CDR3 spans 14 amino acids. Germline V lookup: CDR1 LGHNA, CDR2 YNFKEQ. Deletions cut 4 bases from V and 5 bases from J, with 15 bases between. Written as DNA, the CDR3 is TGTGCCAGCAGCCCGGAGGGGGATGTCAACGAGCAGTACTTC. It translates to CASSPEGDVNEQYF.

The CDR3 nucleotides read TGCGCCAGCCGGCTGGGGGAGAATTCACCCCTCCACTTT. It encodes CASRLGENSPLHF. The chain couples TRBV10-2 to TRBJ1-6, with D possibly being TRBD1 (5 bases). This CDR3 is 13 amino acids long. CDR1 and CDR2 (germline): WSHSY, SAAADI. The V and J ends lost 8 bases and 7 bases respectively, with 12 bases between them.

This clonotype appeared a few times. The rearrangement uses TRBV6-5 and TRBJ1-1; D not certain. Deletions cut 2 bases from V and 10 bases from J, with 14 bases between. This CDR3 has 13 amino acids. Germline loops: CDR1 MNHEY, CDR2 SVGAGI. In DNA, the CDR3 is TGTGCCAGCAGTTACCCCCGAGGGCATCCAGCTTTCTTT. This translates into CASSYPRGHPAFF.

The CDR3 nucleotides read TGTGCCAGCAGCGGACTCATCAACATGGACAATGAGCAGTTCTTC. Protein product: CASSGLINMDNEQFF. The chain uses TRBV9 and TRBJ2-1; D uncertain. V was shortened by 3 bases and J by 5 bases, with 15 bases between the two germline ends. CDR1 SGDLS and CDR2 YYNGEE come from the germline V gene. This CDR3 region has 15 residues.

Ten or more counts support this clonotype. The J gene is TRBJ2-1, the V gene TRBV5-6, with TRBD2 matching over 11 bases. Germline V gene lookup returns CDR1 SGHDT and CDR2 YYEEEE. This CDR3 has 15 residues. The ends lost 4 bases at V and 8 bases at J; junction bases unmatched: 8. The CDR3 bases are TGTGCCAGCAGCAGTAGCGGGAGGGCCGGCGATGAGCAGTTCTTC. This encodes CASSSSGRAGDEQFF.

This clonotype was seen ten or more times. This CDR3 reads CSARADSPFTDTQYF. As DNA, the CDR3 is TGCAGTGCTAGAGCTGACTCACCATTCACAGATACGCAGTATTTT. The chain combines TRBV20-1 with TRBJ2-3, with no clear D. In germline, CDR1 is DFQATT, CDR2 SNEGSKA (reference sequence). The length of the CDR3 is 15 residues. Trimming removed 1 base from V and 2 bases from J, with 13 bases in between.

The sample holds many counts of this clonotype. CDR3 sequence (DNA): TGTGCCAGCAGCCAAGCCAGGAAGAATGAAAAACTGTTTTTT. Translated, it gives CASSQARKNEKLFF. The chain uses TRBV3-1 and TRBJ1-4, with no clear D. V lost 1 base and J lost 5, with 8 bases in between. Germline lookup yields CDR1 LGHDT and CDR2 YNNKEL (reference sequence). The CDR3 is 14 amino acids.

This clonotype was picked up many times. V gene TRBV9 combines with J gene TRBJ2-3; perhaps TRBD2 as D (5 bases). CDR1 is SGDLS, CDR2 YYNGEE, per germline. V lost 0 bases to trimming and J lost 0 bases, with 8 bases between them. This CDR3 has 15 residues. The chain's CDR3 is CASSVAGSSTDTQYF. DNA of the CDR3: TGTGCCAGCAGCGTAGCGGGGTCTAGCACAGATACGCAGTATTTT.

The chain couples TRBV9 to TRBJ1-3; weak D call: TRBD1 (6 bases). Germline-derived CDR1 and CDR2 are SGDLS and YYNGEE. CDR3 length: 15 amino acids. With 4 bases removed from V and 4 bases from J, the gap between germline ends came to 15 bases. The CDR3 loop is CASSTLGGGGNTIYF. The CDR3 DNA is TGTGCCAGCAGCACCCTGGGGGGCGGCGGAAACACCATATATTTT.

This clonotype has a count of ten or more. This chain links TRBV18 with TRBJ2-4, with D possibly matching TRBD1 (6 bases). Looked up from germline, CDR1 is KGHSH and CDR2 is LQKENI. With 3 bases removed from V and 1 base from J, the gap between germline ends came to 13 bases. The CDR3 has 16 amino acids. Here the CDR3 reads CASSPLQGTAKNIQYF. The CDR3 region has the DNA TGTGCCAGCTCACCGCTACAGGGAACGGCCAAAAACATTCAGTACTTC.

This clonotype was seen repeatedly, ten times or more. The CDR3 is CASSLGTGGYQETQYF. CDR3 nucleotides: TGCGCCAGCAGCTTAGGGACAGGGGGCTACCAAGAGACCCAGTACTTC. The chain has TRBV5-1 and TRBJ2-5; 12 nucleotides agree with TRBD1. The J segment lost 0 bases and the V segment lost 2 bases, leaving 2 bases of the junction unmatched. CDR3 size: 16 residues. In germline, CDR1 is SGHRS, CDR2 YFSETQ. Supplemented by reference TRBV5-1 and TRBJ2-5, the full variable domain reads KAGVTQTPRYLIKTRGQQVTLSCSPISGHRSVSWYQQTPGQGLQFLFEYFSETQRNKGNFPGRFSGRQFSNSRSEMNVSTLELGDSALYLCASSLGTGGYQETQYFGPGTRLLVL.

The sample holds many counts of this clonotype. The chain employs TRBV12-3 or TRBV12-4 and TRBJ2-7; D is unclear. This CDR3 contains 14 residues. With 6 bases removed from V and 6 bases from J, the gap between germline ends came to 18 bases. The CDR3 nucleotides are TGTGCCAGCAGATCAACCAGTAACTCTCGCGAGCAGTACTTC. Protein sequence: CASRSTSNSREQYF.

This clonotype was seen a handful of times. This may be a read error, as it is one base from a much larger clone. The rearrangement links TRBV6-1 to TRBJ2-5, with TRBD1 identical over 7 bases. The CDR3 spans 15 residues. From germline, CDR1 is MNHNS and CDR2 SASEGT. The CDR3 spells CASSERGPEYNEQLF. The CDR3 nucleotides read TGTGCCAGCAGTGAGAGGGGGCCTGAGTACAATGAGCAGCTCTTC.

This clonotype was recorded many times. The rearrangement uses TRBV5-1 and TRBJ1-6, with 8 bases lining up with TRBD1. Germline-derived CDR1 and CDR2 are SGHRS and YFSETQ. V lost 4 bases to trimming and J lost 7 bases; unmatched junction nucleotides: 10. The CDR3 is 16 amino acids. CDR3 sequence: CASSRTTGQENSPLHF. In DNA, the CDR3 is TGCGCCAGCAGCAGGACGACGGGACAGGAAAATTCACCCCTCCACTTT. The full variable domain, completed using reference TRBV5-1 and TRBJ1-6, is KAGVTQTPRYLIKTRGQQVTLSCSPISGHRSVSWYQQTPGQGLQFLFEYFSETQRNKGNFPGRFSGRQFSNSRSEMNVSTLELGDSALYLCASSRTTGQENSPLHFGNGTRLTVT.

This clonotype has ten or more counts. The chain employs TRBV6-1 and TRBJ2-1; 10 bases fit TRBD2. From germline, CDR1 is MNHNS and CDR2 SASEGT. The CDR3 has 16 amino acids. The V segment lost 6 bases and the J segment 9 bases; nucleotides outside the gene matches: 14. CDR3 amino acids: CASSIRSGRADSEQFF. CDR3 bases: TGTGCCAGCAGCATACGGAGCGGGAGGGCCGACAGTGAGCAGTTCTTC.

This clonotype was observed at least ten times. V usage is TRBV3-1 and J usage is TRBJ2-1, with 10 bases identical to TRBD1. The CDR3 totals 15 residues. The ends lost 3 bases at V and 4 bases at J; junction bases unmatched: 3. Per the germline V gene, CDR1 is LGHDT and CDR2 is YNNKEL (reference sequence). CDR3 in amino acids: CASSHWDRGYNEQFF. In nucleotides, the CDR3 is TGTGCCAGCAGCCATTGGGACAGGGGTTACAATGAGCAGTTCTTC.

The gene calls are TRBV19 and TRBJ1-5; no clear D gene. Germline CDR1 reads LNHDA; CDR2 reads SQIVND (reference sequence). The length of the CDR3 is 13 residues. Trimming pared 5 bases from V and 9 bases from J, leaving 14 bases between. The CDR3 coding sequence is TGTGCCAGTAGTCGTGGTGAAGTAGGGCCCCAGCATTTT. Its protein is CASSRGEVGPQHF.

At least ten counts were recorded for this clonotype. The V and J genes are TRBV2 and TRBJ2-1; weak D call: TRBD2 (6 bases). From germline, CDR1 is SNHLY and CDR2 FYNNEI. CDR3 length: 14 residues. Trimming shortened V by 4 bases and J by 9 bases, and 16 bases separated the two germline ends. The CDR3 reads CASSVSGYFVEQFF. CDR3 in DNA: TGTGCCAGCAGTGTGAGCGGGTATTTTGTTGAGCAGTTCTTC. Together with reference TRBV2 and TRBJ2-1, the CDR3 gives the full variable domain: EPEVTQTPSHQVTQMGQEVILRCVPISNHLYFYWYRQILGQKVEFLVSFYNNEISEKSEIFDDQFSVERPDGSNFTLKIRSTKLEDSAMYFCASSVSGYFVEQFFGPGTRLTVL.

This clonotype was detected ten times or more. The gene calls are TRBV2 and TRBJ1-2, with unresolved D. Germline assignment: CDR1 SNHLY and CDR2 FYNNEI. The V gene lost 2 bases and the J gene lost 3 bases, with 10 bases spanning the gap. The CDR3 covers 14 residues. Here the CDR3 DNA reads TGTGCCAGCAGTGAAAGGCAAGTCGACTATGGCTACACCTTC. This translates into CASSERQVDYGYTF.

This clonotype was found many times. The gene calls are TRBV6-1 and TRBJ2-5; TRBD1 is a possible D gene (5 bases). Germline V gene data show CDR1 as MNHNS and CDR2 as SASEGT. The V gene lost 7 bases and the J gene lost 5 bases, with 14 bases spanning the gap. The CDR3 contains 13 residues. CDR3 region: CASIFQGAETQYF. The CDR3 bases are TGTGCCAGCATTTTCCAGGGTGCGGAGACCCAGTACTTC.

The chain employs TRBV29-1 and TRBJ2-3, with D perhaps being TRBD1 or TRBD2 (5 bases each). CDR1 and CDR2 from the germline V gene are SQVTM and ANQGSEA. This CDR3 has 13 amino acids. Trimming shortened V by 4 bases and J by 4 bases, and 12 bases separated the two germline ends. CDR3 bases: TGCAGCGTTGCGGGGCTAGTTGCAGATACGCAGTATTTT. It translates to CSVAGLVADTQYF.

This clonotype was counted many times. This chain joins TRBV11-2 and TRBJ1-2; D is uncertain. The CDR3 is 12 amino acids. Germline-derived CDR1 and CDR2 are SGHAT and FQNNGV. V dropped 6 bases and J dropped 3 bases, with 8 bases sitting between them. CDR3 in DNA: TGTGCCAGCAGTAATCCGGACTATGGCTACACCTTC. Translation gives CASSNPDYGYTF.

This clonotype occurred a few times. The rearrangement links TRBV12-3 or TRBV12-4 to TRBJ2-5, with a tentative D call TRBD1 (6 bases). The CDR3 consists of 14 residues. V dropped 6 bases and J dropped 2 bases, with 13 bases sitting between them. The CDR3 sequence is CASRRRTDQETQYF. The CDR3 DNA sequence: TGTGCCAGCAGGCGGCGGACAGATCAAGAGACCCAGTACTTC.

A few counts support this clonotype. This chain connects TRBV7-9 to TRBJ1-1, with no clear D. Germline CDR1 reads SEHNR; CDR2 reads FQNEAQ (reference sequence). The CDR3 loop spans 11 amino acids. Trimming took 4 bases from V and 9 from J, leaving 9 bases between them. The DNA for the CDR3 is TGTGCCAGCAGCTCCTTCTCAAAAGCTTTCTTT. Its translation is CASSSFSKAFF.